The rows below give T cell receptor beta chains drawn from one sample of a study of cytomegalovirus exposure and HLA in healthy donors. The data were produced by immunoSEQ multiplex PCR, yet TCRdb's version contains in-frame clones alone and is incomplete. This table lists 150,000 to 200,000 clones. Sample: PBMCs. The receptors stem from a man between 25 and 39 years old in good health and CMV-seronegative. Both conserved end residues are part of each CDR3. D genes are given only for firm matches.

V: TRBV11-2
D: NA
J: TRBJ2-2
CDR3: CASSRRTTYTGELFF
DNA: TGTGCCAGCAGCAGGCGGACTACCTACACCGGGGAGCTGTTTTTT

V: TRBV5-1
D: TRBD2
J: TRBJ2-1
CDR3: CARRLASRNEQFF
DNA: TGCGCCAGGAGACTAGCGAGTCGCAATGAGCAGTTCTTC

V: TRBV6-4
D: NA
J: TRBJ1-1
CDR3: CASSDRGSGITEAFF
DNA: TGTGCCAGCAGTGATAGGGGATCCGGAATAACTGAAGCTTTCTTT

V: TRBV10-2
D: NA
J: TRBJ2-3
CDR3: CASSQKDTQYF
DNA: TGCGCCAGCAGCCAAAAAGATACGCAGTATTTT

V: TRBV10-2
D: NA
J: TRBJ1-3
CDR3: CASIEATGNTIYF
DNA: TGCGCCAGCATAGAAGCGACTGGAAACACCATATATTTT

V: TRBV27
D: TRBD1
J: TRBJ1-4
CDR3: CASRRQGGNEKLFF
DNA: TGTGCCAGCAGGCGACAGGGAGGAAATGAAAAACTGTTTTTT

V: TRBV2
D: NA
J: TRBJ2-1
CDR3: CASSVSGSYNEQFF
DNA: TGTGCCAGCAGTGTGAGCGGTTCCTACAATGAGCAGTTCTTC

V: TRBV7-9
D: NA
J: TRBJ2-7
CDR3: CASSSLAYPSYEQYF
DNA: TGTGCCAGCAGCTCTTTAGCGTACCCCTCCTACGAGCAGTACTTC

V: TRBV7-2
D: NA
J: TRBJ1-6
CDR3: CASSPKTGSSSYNSPLHF
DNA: TGTGCCAGCAGCCCAAAAACAGGTTCGAGCTCCTATAATTCACCCCTCCACTTT

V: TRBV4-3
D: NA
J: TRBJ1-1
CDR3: CASSQSGGTEAFF
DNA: TGCGCCAGCAGCCAAAGCGGGGGAACTGAAGCTTTCTTT

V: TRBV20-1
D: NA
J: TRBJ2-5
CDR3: CSVNSGETQYF
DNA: TGCAGTGTTAATAGCGGAGAGACCCAGTACTTC

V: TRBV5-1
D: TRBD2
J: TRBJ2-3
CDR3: CASSLHTPGAGVGDTQYF
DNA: TGCGCCAGCAGCTTACATACGCCCGGGGCGGGAGTGGGAGATACGCAGTATTTT

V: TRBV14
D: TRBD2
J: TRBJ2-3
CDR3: CASSQARGSGTSTDTQYF
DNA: TGTGCCAGCAGCCAAGCCCGGGGGAGCGGGACTAGCACAGATACGCAGTATTTT

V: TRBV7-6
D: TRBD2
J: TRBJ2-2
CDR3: CASSIAAGIGSGGYTGELFF
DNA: TGTGCCAGCAGCATAGCCGCGGGAATTGGCAGCGGGGGATACACCGGGGAGCTGTTTTTT

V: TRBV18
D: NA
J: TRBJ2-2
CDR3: CASLSGNTGELFF
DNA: TGTGCCAGCCTCAGCGGAAACACCGGGGAGCTGTTTTTT

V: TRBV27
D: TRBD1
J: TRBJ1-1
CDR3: CASSYRSGDRGPGTEAFF
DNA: TGTGCCAGCAGTTACCGTTCCGGGGACAGGGGGCCGGGCACTGAAGCTTTCTTT

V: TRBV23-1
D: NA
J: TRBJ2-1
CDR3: CASSQSLDRPYNEQFF
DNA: TGCGCCAGCAGTCAATCATTGGACAGACCCTACAATGAGCAGTTCTTC

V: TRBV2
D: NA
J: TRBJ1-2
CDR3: CASSRGNLDGYTF
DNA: TGTGCCAGCAGTCGAGGAAATCTTGATGGCTACACCTTC

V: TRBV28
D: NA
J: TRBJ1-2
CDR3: CASSLGSGGFDGYTF
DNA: TGTGCCAGCAGTTTAGGGTCCGGGGGTTTTGATGGCTACACCTTC

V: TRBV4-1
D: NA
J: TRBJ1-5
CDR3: CASSLEPWEYSNQPQHF
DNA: TGCGCCAGCAGCCTCGAACCTTGGGAGTATAGCAATCAGCCCCAGCATTTT

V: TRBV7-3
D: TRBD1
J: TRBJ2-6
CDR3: CASSQTGLPLSGANVLTF
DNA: TGTGCCAGCAGCCAGACAGGGCTACCACTCTCTGGGGCCAACGTCCTGACTTTC

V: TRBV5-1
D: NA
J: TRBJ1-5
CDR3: CASSFEGDQPQHF
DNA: TGCGCCAGCAGCTTTGAGGGGGATCAGCCCCAGCATTTT

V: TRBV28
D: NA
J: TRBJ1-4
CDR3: CASSSFNGDIEKLFF
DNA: TGTGCCAGCAGCTCGTTCAACGGGGATATTGAAAAACTGTTTTTT

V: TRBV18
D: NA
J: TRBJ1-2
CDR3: CASSPVSGYSYGYTF
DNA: TGTGCCAGCTCACCAGTGTCAGGGTACAGCTATGGCTACACCTTC

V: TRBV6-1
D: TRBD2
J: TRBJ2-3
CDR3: CASSSALAGGSTQYF
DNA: TGTGCCAGCAGTTCTGCCCTAGCGGGAGGGAGTACGCAGTATTTT

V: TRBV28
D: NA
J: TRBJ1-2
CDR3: CASSLKPGGYTF
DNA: TGTGCCAGCAGTTTAAAGCCGGGAGGCTACACCTTC